This TCR beta chain was captured in a study of cytomegalovirus exposure and HLA in healthy donors. Study outcomes and limitations: Among donors in an Asian-associated ancestry cluster, a later analysis reportedly found fewer N-insertions than the roughly 730-donor mean.

CDR1 is LNHDA and CDR2 is SQIVND in the germline V gene (reference sequence). The trim removed 9 bases at V and 0 bases at J, leaving 17 bases unmatched. The CDR3 has 19 residues. Comments on this clone: What it binds is unknown.

PCR employed 60 Vbeta and 13 Jbeta primers. The repertoire was sequenced with immunoSEQ multiplex PCR; TCRdb's copy has only in-frame clones and lacks some. The table has about 160,000 clones, around three quarters seen once; the top ten hold roughly 2%. The rearrangement joins TRBV19 to TRBJ2-7; 13 positions agree with TRBD2. The TCR comes from a man aged 40-49 years in good health and CMV-seronegative. Material for sequencing was PBMCs. The DNA for the CDR3 is TGTGCCAGAGGGGAAATCGGGACTAGCGGGACAGGAGTCTCCTACGAGCAGTACTTC. This translates into CARGEIGTSGTGVSYEQYF.